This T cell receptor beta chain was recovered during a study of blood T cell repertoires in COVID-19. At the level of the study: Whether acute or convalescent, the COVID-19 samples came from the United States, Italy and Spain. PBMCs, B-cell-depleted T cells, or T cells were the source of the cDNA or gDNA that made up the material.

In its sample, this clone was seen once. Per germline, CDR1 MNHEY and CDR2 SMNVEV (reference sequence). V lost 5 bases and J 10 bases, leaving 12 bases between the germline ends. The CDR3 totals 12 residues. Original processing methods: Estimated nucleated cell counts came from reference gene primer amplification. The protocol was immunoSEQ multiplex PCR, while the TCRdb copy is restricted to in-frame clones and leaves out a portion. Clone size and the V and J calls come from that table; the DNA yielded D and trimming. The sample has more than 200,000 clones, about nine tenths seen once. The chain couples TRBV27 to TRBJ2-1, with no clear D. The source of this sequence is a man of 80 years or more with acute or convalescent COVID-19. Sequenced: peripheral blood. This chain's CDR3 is CASSHREREQFF. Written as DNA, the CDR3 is TGTGCCAGCAGTCACAGAGAAAGAGAGCAGTTCTTC.